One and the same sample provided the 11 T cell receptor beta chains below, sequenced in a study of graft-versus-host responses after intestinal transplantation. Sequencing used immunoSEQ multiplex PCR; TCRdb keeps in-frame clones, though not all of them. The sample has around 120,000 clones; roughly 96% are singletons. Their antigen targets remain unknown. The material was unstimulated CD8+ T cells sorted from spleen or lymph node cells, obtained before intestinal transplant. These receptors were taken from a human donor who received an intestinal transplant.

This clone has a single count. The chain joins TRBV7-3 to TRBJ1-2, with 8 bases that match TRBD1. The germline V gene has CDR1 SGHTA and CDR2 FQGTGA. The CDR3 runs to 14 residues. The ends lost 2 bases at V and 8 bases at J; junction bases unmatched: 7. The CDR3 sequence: CASSLGQGMQGYTF. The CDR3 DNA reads TGTGCCAGCAGCTTAGGACAGGGAATGCAAGGCTACACCTTC.

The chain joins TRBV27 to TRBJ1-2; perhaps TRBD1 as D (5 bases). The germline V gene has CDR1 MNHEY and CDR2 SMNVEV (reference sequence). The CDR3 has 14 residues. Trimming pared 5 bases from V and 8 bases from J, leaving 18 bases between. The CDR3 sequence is CASSLPPGPGGYTF. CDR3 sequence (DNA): TGTGCCAGCAGTCTACCGCCGGGGCCGGGGGGCTACACCTTC.

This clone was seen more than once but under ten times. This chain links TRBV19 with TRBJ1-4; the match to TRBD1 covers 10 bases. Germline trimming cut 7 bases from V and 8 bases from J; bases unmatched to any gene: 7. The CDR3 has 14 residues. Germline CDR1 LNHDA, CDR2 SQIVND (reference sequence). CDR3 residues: CASTPGTGEEKLFF. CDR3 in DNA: TGTGCCAGTACCCCCGGGACAGGGGAAGAAAAACTGTTTTTT.

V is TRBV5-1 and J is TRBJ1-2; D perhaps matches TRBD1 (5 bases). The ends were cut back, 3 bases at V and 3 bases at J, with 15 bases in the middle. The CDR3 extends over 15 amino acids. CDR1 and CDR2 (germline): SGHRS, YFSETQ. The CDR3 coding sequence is TGCGCCAGCAGCTCCAGGGTCCCTGGGGACTATGGCTACACCTTC. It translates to CASSSRVPGDYGYTF.

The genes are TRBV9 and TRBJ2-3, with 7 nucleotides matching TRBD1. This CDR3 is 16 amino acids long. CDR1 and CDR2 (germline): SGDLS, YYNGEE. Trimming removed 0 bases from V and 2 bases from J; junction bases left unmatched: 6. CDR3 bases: TGTGCCAGCAGCGTAGACAGGGGAACTTCCACAGATACGCAGTATTTT. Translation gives CASSVDRGTSTDTQYF.

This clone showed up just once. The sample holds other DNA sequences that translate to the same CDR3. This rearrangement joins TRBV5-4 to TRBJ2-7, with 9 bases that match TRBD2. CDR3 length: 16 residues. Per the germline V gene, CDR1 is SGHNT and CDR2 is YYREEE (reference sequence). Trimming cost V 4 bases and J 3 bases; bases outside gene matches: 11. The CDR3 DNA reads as TGTGCCAGCAGCCAAAGCCCACTAGCGGGTGGCTACGAGCAGTACTTC. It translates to CASSQSPLAGGYEQYF.

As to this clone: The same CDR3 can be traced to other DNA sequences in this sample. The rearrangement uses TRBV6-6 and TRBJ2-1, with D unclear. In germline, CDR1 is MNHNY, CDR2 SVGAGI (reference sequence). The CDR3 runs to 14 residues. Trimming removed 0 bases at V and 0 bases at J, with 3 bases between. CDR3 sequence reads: CASSYSSSYNEQFF. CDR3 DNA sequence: TGTGCCAGCAGTTACTCATCCTCCTACAATGAGCAGTTCTTC.

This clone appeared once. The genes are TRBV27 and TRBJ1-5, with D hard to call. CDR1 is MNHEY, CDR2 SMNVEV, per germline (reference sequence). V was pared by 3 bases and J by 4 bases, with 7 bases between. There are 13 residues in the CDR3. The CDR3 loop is CASSLIMNQPQHF. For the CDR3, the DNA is TGTGCCAGCAGTTTGATAATGAATCAGCCCCAGCATTTT.

CDR3 in amino acids: CASSLTGTSGLPLYEQYF. CDR3 sequence (DNA): TGTGCCAGCAGCTTGACAGGGACTAGTGGGCTCCCCTTGTACGAGCAGTACTTC. The chain couples TRBV5-6 to TRBJ2-7, with 8 bases fitting TRBD2. This CDR3 spans 18 amino acids. From germline, CDR1 is SGHDT and CDR2 YYEEEE. The V gene end was trimmed by 1 base and the J gene end by 4 bases; junction bases not matched to a gene: 16.

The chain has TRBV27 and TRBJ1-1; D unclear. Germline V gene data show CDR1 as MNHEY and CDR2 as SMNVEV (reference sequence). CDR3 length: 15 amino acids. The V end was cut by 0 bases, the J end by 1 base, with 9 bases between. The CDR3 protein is CASSLSGIGNTEAFF. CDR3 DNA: TGTGCCAGCAGTTTATCAGGGATTGGGAACACTGAAGCTTTCTTT.

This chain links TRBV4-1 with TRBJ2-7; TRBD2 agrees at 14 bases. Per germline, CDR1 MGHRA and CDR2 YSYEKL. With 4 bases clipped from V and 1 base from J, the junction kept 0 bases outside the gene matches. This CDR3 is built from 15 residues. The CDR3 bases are TGCGCCAGCAGCCGGACTAGCGGGGGGTCCTACGAGCAGTACTTC. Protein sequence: CASSRTSGGSYEQYF.